The clone carrying this T cell receptor beta chain has just a few counts. Its antigen is not identified. The CDR3 sequence is 16 residues long. Trimming pared 4 bases from V and 6 bases from J, leaving 21 bases between. CDR1 is SGHNT, CDR2 YYREEE, per germline (reference sequence). As for time point: after neoadjuvant nivolumab, at surgical resection. No culture or expansion preceded analysis of these blood cells. The data were taken from a study of neoadjuvant anti-PD-1 for oral cavity cancer. Across the study: Non-progressing patients received a fourth nivolumab dose near day 43, then surgery on days 50-56. Study-wide points: Treg/Th17 ratio rose with pretreatment blood and fell with post-treatment tumor TCRbeta clonality.

Six replicates per PBMC sample, mostly from roughly 0.45 ug of genomic DNA. The data were produced by immunoSEQ multiplex PCR, yet TCRdb's version contains in-frame clones alone and is incomplete. The repertoire has over 14,000 clones, roughly two thirds of them found once; the top ten carry more than 3%. The receptor comes from a person between 40 and 85 years old with oral cavity squamous cell carcinoma. The sequencing used PBMCs, collected after nivolumab (anti-PD-1) treatment. The gene calls are TRBV5-4 and TRBJ2-3; D not resolved. Here the CDR3 DNA reads TGTGCCAGCAGCCCGTGGAACCTTAGAGACAAGGATACGCAGTATTTT. It is translated as CASSPWNLRDKDTQYF.